This T cell receptor (beta chain) was retrieved from a study of OX40 agonist ivuxolimab in advanced cancers. Study summary: Enrollees could have had prior anti-PD-1, anti-PD-L1 or anti-CTLA-4 therapy, which more than 30% had received. Three patients had partial responses: one hepatocellular carcinoma, two cutaneous melanoma.

Measured with immunoSEQ multiplex PCR; TCRdb has only the in-frame clones, and not every one. The sample consists of some 83,000 clones, 65% to 90% of them appearing once. Germline CDR1 is SGHNT and CDR2 is YYREEE (reference sequence). Trimming took off 3 bases at V and 1 base at J, with 14 bases between the two ends. CDR3 size: 16 residues. Autoimmune disease history or systemic immunosuppression meant exclusion. This chain connects TRBV5-4 to TRBJ1-5, with D perhaps matching TRBD1 (6 bases). The TCR was taken from an adult with an advanced solid tumor such as melanoma, head and neck, liver or kidney cancer. The sample was CD4+ or CD8+ T cells sorted from blood, taken in a trial of the OX40 agonist ivuxolimab. The CDR3 DNA sequence: TGTGCCAGCAGCTCCGGGGGGGGCTTGAGCAATCAGCCCCAGCATTTT. Encoded protein: CASSSGGGLSNQPQHF.